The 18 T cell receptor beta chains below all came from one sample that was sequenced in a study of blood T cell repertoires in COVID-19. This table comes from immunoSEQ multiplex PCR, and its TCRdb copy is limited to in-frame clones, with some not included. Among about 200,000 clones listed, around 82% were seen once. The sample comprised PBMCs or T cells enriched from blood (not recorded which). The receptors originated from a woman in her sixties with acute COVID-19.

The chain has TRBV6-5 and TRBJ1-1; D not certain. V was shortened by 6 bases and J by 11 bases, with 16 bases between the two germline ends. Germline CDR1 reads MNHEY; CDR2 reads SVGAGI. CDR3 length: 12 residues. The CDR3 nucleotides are TGTGCCAGCAGCACCGTGGGAGCGGAGGCTTTCTTT. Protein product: CASSTVGAEAFF.

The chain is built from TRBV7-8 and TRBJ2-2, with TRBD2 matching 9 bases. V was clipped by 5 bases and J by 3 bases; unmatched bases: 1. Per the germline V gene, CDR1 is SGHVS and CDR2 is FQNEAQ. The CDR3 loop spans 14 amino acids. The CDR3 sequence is CASSQREDTGELFF. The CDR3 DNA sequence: TGTGCCAGCAGCCAGCGGGAGGACACCGGGGAGCTGTTTTTT.

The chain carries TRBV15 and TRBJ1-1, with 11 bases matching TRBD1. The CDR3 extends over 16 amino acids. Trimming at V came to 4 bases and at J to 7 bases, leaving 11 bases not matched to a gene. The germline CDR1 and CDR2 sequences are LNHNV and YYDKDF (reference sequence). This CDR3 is CATSKRPGQGVDEAFF. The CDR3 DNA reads TGTGCCACCAGCAAACGACCGGGACAGGGGGTTGATGAAGCTTTCTTT.

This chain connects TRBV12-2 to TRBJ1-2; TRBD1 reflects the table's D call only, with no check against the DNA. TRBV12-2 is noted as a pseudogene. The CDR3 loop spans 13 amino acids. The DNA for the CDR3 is TGTGCAAGTCGCTTAGCTACAGAATGCGGCTACACCTTC. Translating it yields CASRLATECGYTF.

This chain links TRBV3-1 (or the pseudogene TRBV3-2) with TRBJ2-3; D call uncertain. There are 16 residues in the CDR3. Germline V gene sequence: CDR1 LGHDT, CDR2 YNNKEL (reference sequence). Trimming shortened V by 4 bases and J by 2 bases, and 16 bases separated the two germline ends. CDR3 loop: CASSLSLQAPTDTQYF. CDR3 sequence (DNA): TGTGCCAGCAGCCTCTCTCTTCAGGCGCCCACAGATACGCAGTATTTT.

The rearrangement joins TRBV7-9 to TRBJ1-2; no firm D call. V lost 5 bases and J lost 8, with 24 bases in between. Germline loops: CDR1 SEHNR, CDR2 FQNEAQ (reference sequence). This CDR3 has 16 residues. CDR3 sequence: CASSPLKREVSGGYTF. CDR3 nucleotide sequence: TGTGCCAGCAGCCCCCTGAAGAGGGAGGTCTCTGGGGGCTACACCTTC.

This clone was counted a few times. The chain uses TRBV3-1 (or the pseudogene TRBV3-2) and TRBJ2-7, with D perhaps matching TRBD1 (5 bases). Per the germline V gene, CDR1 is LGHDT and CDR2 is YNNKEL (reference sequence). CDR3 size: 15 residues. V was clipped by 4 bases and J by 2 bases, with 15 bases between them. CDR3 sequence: CASSRDLGRAYEQYF. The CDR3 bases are TGTGCCAGCAGCCGTGACTTAGGCAGGGCCTACGAGCAGTACTTC.

This chain's CDR3 is CASSPHRGQRNTGELFF. DNA of the CDR3: TGTGCCAGCAGCCCGCACCGGGGACAGCGGAACACCGGGGAGCTGTTTTTT. The genes are TRBV7-8 and TRBJ2-2, with 7 bases fitting TRBD1. The V and J ends lost 5 bases and 1 base, in that order; junction bases with no gene match: 10. The CDR3 length is 17 residues. CDR1 and CDR2 (germline): SGHVS, FQNEAQ. Complete variable domain (other parts from reference TRBV7-8 and TRBJ2-2): GAGVSQSPRYKVAKRGQDVALRCDPISGHVSLFWYQQALGQGPEFLTYFQNEAQLDKSGLPSDRFFAERPEGSVSTLKIQRTQQEDSAVYLCASSPHRGQRNTGELFFGEGSRLTVL.

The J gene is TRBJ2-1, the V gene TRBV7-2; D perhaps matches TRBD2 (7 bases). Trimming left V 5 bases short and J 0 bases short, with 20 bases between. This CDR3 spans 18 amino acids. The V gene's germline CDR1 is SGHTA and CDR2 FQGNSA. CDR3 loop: CASSPRSGGRSSYNEQFF. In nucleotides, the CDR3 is TGTGCCAGCAGCCCCCGCTCGGGGGGCCGAAGCTCCTACAATGAGCAGTTCTTC.

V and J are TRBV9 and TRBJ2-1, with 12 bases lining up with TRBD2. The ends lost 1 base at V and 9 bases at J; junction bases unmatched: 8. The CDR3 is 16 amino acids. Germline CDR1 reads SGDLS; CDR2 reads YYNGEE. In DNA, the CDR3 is TGTGCCAGCAGCGTAAGGTCGGGGACTAGCGGGTCTGAGCAGTTCTTC. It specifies CASSVRSGTSGSEQFF.

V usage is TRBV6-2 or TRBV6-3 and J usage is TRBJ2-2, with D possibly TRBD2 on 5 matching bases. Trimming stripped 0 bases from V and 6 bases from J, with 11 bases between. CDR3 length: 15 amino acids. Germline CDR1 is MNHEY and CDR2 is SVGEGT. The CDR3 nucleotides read TGTGCCAGCAGTTACTCTTCCGGGGTTGCCGGGGAGCTGTTTTTT. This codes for CASSYSSGVAGELFF.

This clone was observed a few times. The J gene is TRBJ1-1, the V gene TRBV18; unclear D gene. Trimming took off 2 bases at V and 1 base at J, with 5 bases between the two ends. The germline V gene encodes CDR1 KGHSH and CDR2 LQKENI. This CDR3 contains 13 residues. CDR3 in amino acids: CASSPEKNTEAFF. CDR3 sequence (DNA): TGTGCCAGCTCACCAGAGAAGAACACTGAAGCTTTCTTT.

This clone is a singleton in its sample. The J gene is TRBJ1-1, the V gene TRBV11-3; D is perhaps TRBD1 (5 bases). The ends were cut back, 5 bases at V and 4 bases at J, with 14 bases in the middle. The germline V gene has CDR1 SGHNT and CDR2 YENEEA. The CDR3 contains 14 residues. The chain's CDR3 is CASSLRGSSTEAFF. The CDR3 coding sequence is TGTGCCAGCAGCCTCCGGGGGAGCAGCACTGAAGCTTTCTTT.

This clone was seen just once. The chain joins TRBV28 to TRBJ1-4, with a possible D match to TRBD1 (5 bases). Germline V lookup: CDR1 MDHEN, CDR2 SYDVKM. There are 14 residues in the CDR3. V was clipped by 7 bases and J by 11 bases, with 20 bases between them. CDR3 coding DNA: TGTGCCAGCACTTCCTTAAGCGGGACGGGGAAACTGTTTTTT. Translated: CASTSLSGTGKLFF.

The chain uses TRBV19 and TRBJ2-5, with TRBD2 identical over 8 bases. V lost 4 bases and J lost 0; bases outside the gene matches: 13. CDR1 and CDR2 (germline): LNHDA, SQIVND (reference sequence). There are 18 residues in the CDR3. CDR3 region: CASSTEVGGGGNQETQYF. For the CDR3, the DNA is TGTGCCAGTAGTACCGAAGTGGGGGGCGGGGGGAACCAAGAGACCCAGTACTTC. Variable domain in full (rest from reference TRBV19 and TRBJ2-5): DGGITQSPKYLFRKEGQNVTLSCEQNLNHDAMYWYRQDPGQGLRLIYYSQIVNDFQKGDIAEGYSVSREKKESFPLTVTSAQKNPTAFYLCASSTEVGGGGNQETQYFGPGTRLLVL.

The CDR3 nucleotides are TGTGCCAGCACAGCCGCGGGGCGGGAGGGCCGTTTCAGGTTCTTC. Amino acids: CASTAAGREGRFRFF. The chain carries TRBV6-5 and TRBJ2-1, with 9 bases identical to TRBD2. The CDR3 spans 15 residues. Germline V CDR1 and CDR2: MNHEY, SVGAGI. J lost 15 bases, V lost 7 bases, and 19 bases had no gene match.

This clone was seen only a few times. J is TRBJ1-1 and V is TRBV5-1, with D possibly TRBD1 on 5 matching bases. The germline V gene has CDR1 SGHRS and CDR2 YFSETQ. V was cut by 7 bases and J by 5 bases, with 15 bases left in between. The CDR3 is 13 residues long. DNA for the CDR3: TGCGCCAGCGCGCCTCCCAGGGCTACTGAAGCTTTCTTT. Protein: CASAPPRATEAFF. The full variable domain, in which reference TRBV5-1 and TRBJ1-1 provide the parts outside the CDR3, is KAGVTQTPRYLIKTRGQQVTLSCSPISGHRSVSWYQQTPGQGLQFLFEYFSETQRNKGNFPGRFSGRQFSNSRSEMNVSTLELGDSALYLCASAPPRATEAFFGQGTRLTVV.

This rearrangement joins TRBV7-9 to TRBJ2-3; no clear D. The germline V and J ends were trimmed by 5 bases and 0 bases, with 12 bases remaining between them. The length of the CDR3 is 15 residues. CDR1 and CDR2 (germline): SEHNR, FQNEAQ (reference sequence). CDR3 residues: CASSPNLPSTDTQYF. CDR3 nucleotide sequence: TGTGCCAGCAGCCCGAATCTACCTAGCACAGATACGCAGTATTTT.